This passage covers 23 T cell receptor beta chains from one sample sequenced in a study of T-cell memory formation after mild COVID-19. TCRdb used MiXCR to reprocess the 5' RACE reads, holding one entry per CDR3 protein. The data hold hundreds of thousands of distinct CDR3 sequences, with less than 25% observed a single time. The sample was PBMCs or a T cell subset sorted from them (not recorded which). The receptor set was obtained from an adult woman who had mild COVID-19 (a few samples of this study predate the infection). Cell type and time point are not known.

The chain carries TRBV15 and TRBJ2-3; unclear D gene. CDR3 size: 16 residues. Per the germline V gene, CDR1 is LNHNV and CDR2 is YYDKDF (reference sequence). With 1 base removed from V and 1 base from J, the gap between germline ends came to 12 bases. The CDR3 is CATSRAVVPGTDTQYF. In nucleotides, the CDR3 is TGTGCCACCAGCAGAGCCGTAGTGCCCGGCACAGATACGCAGTATTTT.

This clonotype was detected only a few times. The V and J genes are TRBV20-1 and TRBJ2-7, with 9 bases fitting TRBD2. The CDR3 totals 16 residues. V lost 5 bases, J lost 0 bases, and 11 bases stayed unmatched. Germline lookup yields CDR1 DFQATT and CDR2 SNEGSKA (reference sequence). The CDR3 sequence is CSAYSHTSGPSYEQYF. Written as DNA, the CDR3 is TGCAGTGCTTACTCCCACACTAGCGGGCCCTCCTACGAGCAGTACTTC.

Ten or more counts support this clonotype. The gene calls are TRBV15 and TRBJ2-1; 7 bases are a match to TRBD2. V was pared by 8 bases and J by 4 bases, with 5 bases of the junction left unmatched. The length of the CDR3 is 13 residues. The germline gives CDR1 LNHNV, CDR2 YYDKDF (reference sequence). As DNA, the CDR3 is TGTGCCACCTACGACGGGAGGTACAATGAGCAGTTCTTC. As protein: CATYDGRYNEQFF.

Details on this clonotype: An end of the junction does not agree with germline; a read error may underlie this. V usage is TRBV9 and J usage is TRBJ2-3, with a tentative D call TRBD1 (5 bases). The CDR3 loop spans 15 amino acids. The germline CDR1 and CDR2 sequences are SGDLS and YYNGEE. The CDR3 DNA follows: TGTGCCAGCATCGTAACAGGTTCACGCACAGATACGCAGTATTTT. This codes for CASIVTGSRTDTQYF. Using reference TRBV9 and TRBJ2-3 for the parts outside the CDR3, the full variable domain is DSGVTQTPKHLITATGQRVTLRCSPRSGDLSVYWYQQSLDQGLQFLIQYYNGEERAKGNILERFSAQQFPDLHSELNLSSLELGDSALYFCASIVTGSRTDTQYFGPGTRLTVL.

This clonotype turned up a few times. V usage is TRBV5-8 and J usage is TRBJ1-2; unclear D gene. Trimming removed 0 bases at V and 5 bases at J, with 14 bases between. The CDR3 contains 15 residues. Germline assignment: CDR1 SGHTS and CDR2 YDEGEE. DNA of the CDR3: TGTGCCAGCAGCTTGGATGGGTACTCCTTTTATGGCTACACCTTC. Amino acid sequence: CASSLDGYSFYGYTF.

Only a few counts were recorded for this clonotype. V is TRBV5-4 and J is TRBJ1-1; D ambiguous. CDR3 length: 13 amino acids. The germline gives CDR1 SGHNT, CDR2 YYREEE (reference sequence). The V gene lost 5 bases and the J gene lost 3 bases, with 11 bases spanning the gap. CDR3 loop: CASRSGGDTEAFF. CDR3 in DNA: TGTGCCAGCAGATCGGGCGGGGACACTGAAGCTTTCTTT.

The chain combines TRBV3-1 with TRBJ2-7, with D unresolved. Trimming pared 3 bases from V and 2 bases from J, leaving 8 bases between. This CDR3 contains 13 residues. From germline, CDR1 is LGHDT and CDR2 YNNKEL (reference sequence). The DNA of the CDR3 is TGTGCCAGCAGCCATGTCCGGGCCTACGAGCAGTACTTC. The encoded protein is CASSHVRAYEQYF.

This clonotype has a handful of counts. The genes are TRBV7-3 and TRBJ2-1; TRBD2 agrees at 9 bases. From germline, CDR1 is SGHTA and CDR2 FQGTGA. J gave up 8 bases and V 5 bases, and 13 bases lay outside the gene matches. The CDR3 covers 16 residues. The CDR3 nucleotides are TGTGCCAGCAGCCCCCTAGGCGGGAGGGCCTTCGATGAGCAGTTCTTC. It codes for CASSPLGGRAFDEQFF. Full variable domain (rest looked up from reference TRBV7-3 and TRBJ2-1): GAGVSQTPSNKVTEKGKYVELRCDPISGHTALYWYRQSLGQGPEFLIYFQGTGAADDSGLPNDRFFAVRPEGSVSTLKIQRTERGDSAVYLCASSPLGGRAFDEQFFGPGTRLTVL.

This clonotype appeared a few times. This chain joins TRBV15 and TRBJ2-2, with D perhaps TRBD1 or TRBD2 (6 bases each). CDR3 length: 19 residues. V was pared by 5 bases and J by 3 bases, with 25 bases between. The germline gives CDR1 LNHNV, CDR2 YYDKDF (reference sequence). The CDR3 coding sequence is TGTGCCACCAGCGGACCGGAGGGGCGAACAGGGAAGGACACCGGGGAGCTGTTTTTT. It translates to CATSGPEGRTGKDTGELFF.

A few counts support this clonotype. J is TRBJ1-1 and V is TRBV15; 9 bases match TRBD1. Germline CDR1 reads LNHNV; CDR2 reads YYDKDF (reference sequence). V trimming: 3 bases; J trimming: 1 base; junction bases outside the gene matches: 0. The CDR3 runs 14 residues. CDR3 nucleotide sequence: TGTGCCACCAGCAGGGACAGGGGGAACACTGAAGCTTTCTTT. This translates into CATSRDRGNTEAFF. The entire variable domain, with the rest obtained from reference TRBV15 and TRBJ1-1, is as follows: DAMVIQNPRYQVTQFGKPVTLSCSQTLNHNVMYWYQQKSSQAPKLLFHYYDKDFNNEADTPDNFQSRRPNTSFCFLDIRSPGLGDTAMYLCATSRDRGNTEAFFGQGTRLTVV.

The chain uses TRBV7-2 and TRBJ1-1; D remains unclear. V lost 1 base to trimming and J lost 3 bases, with 9 bases between them. The CDR3 length is 14 residues. Germline CDR1 SGHTA, CDR2 FQGNSA. This CDR3 reads CASSLGRVDTEAFF. CDR3 in DNA: TGTGCCAGCAGCTTAGGTAGGGTCGACACTGAAGCTTTCTTT.

This clonotype was seen many times. This chain joins TRBV19 and TRBJ1-2; TRBD1 matches at 7 bases. From germline, CDR1 is LNHDA and CDR2 SQIVND (reference sequence). The CDR3 has 14 residues. Unmatched junction bases numbered 12, after V lost 10 bases and J lost 4 bases. The CDR3 DNA reads TGTGCCACCTCAGGGGAGGGGGCGACCTATGGCTACACCTTC. Protein sequence: CATSGEGATYGYTF.

This chain joins TRBV5-1 and TRBJ1-2; TRBD1 matches at 7 bases. V gave up 5 bases and J gave up 6 bases; unmatched junction bases: 13. Germline V gene sequence: CDR1 SGHRS, CDR2 YFSETQ. The CDR3 runs to 15 residues. The CDR3 coding sequence is TGCGCCAGCAGTTCCCACCCGGACAGGAGAAATGGCTACACCTTC. Amino acids: CASSSHPDRRNGYTF.

A few counts support this clonotype. The V and J genes are TRBV9 and TRBJ2-6; D uncertain. The V and J ends lost 0 bases and 1 base respectively, with 5 bases between them. Germline V gene lookup returns CDR1 SGDLS and CDR2 YYNGEE. The CDR3 has 15 amino acids. The CDR3 reads CASSVGSSGANVLTF. DNA of the CDR3: TGTGCCAGCAGCGTAGGGTCGTCTGGGGCCAACGTCCTGACTTTC. The complete variable domain, with remaining parts taken from reference TRBV9 and TRBJ2-6, reads DSGVTQTPKHLITATGQRVTLRCSPRSGDLSVYWYQQSLDQGLQFLIQYYNGEERAKGNILERFSAQQFPDLHSELNLSSLELGDSALYFCASSVGSSGANVLTFGAGSRLTVL.

This clonotype has more than one count but fewer than ten. The V call is TRBV7-6, the J call TRBJ1-2; tentatively, D is TRBD1 (5 bases). CDR3 length: 11 residues. Deletions cut 10 bases from V and 8 bases from J, with 14 bases between. CDR1 is SGHVS and CDR2 is FNYEAQ in the germline V gene. The CDR3 DNA reads as TGTGCCATCGTTCGGAAGGGGGGCTACACCTTC. Its translation is CAIVRKGGYTF.

V usage is TRBV6-2 or TRBV6-3 and J usage is TRBJ1-5; D not resolved. Germline values: CDR1 MNHEY, CDR2 SVGEGT. The CDR3 is 14 amino acids. V lost 4 bases and J lost 0, with 7 bases in between. The CDR3 is CASSWTNSNQPQHF. The DNA of the CDR3 is TGTGCCAGCAGTTGGACCAATAGCAATCAGCCCCAGCATTTT.

This rearrangement joins TRBV20-1 to TRBJ2-1, with D hard to call. V was trimmed by 5 bases and J by 3 bases, leaving 14 bases between them. The CDR3 contains 14 residues. CDR1 is DFQATT, CDR2 SNEGSKA, per germline (reference sequence). This chain's CDR3 is CSAGRSSYYNEQFF. CDR3 DNA sequence: TGCAGTGCTGGAAGATCCAGCTACTACAATGAGCAGTTCTTC.

This clonotype came up a few times. The chain combines TRBV4-2 with TRBJ2-5; D is tentatively TRBD1 or TRBD2 (5 bases each). V lost 3 bases and J 7 bases, leaving 18 bases between the germline ends. The CDR3 runs to 15 residues. CDR1 LGHNA and CDR2 YNFKEQ come from the germline V gene. The chain's CDR3 is CASSQTGPSAGTQYF. In DNA form, the CDR3 reads TGTGCCAGCAGCCAGACGGGACCCTCAGCAGGGACCCAGTACTTC.

This clonotype appeared a few times. The rearrangement joins TRBV25-1 to TRBJ2-2; TRBD1 matches at 12 bases. Germline V gene lookup returns CDR1 MGHDK and CDR2 SYGVNS. V was pared by 5 bases and J by 5 bases, with 6 bases of the junction left unmatched. This CDR3 is 16 amino acids long. This CDR3 reads CASSKGQGAFTGELFF. Here the CDR3 DNA reads TGTGCCAGCAGTAAGGGACAGGGGGCTTTTACCGGGGAGCTGTTTTTT.

The chain has TRBV5-1 and TRBJ2-1, with 7 bases identical to TRBD2. Germline lookup yields CDR1 SGHRS and CDR2 YFSETQ. The CDR3 runs to 15 residues. Germline trimming cut 0 bases from V and 6 bases from J; bases unmatched to any gene: 6. In DNA, the CDR3 is TGCGCCAGCAGCTTGGGGGCGGGAGCTCGCAATGAGCAGTTCTTC. Amino acids: CASSLGAGARNEQFF.

The J gene is TRBJ2-5, the V gene TRBV7-6, with 7 bases matching TRBD1. This CDR3 comprises 15 residues. J was trimmed by 4 bases and V by 5 bases; bases with no gene match: 10. Germline assignment: CDR1 SGHVS and CDR2 FNYEAQ. In DNA, the CDR3 is TGTGCCAGCAGCCTAATCGGGACAGAAAGAGAGACCCAGTACTTC. It translates to CASSLIGTERETQYF.

This chain connects TRBV20-1 to TRBJ2-1; D possibly corresponds to TRBD2 (5 bases). Germline CDR1 and CDR2: DFQATT and SNEGSKA (reference sequence). Deletions cut 5 bases from V and 0 bases from J, with 11 bases between. CDR3 length equals 14 residues. This CDR3 is CSAVALGSYNEQFF. The CDR3 nucleotides read TGCAGTGCTGTAGCGCTAGGCTCCTACAATGAGCAGTTCTTC.

The chain carries TRBV5-1 and TRBJ2-5; 13 bases fit TRBD2. CDR3 length: 16 residues. The junction had 4 bases not matched to a gene; V was cut back by 4 bases and J by 1 base. Germline lookup yields CDR1 SGHRS and CDR2 YFSETQ. CDR3 in amino acids: CASSPRTSGSQETQYF. The CDR3 nucleotides read TGCGCCAGCAGCCCCCGGACTAGCGGGAGCCAAGAGACCCAGTACTTC.